A single TCR beta chain is shown here with its context. The source of the sample is a study of blood T cell repertoires in COVID-19. The age range of participants was about 18 to 89 years, with residence in under 25 US areas. Sequencing used immunoSEQ multiplex PCR; TCRdb keeps in-frame clones, though not all of them. The sample has more than 200,000 clones; approximately 88% are singletons. Trimming cost V 3 bases and J 4 bases; bases outside gene matches: 12. CDR3 length equals 16 residues. CDR1 is DFQATT and CDR2 is SNEGSKA in the germline V gene (reference sequence). Sequencing input: PBMCs or T cells enriched from blood (not recorded which). The V call is TRBV20-1, the J call TRBJ2-7; the match to TRBD1 covers 10 bases. The TCR comes from a woman aged 25-40 years who had been exposed to COVID-19. CDR3 sequence (DNA): TGCAGTGCTAGTCCGGACAGGGGGTTCGGGCGGTACGAGCAGTACTTC. This gives the protein CSASPDRGFGRYEQYF.